Listed here are 11 T cell receptor beta chains from one sample, sequenced in a study of shared clonotypes between healthy human individuals. The repertoire was sequenced with immunoSEQ multiplex PCR; TCRdb's copy has only in-frame clones and lacks some. The data show under 2,000,000 clones, approximately 94% seen once. As defined, naive CD8 cells were CD45RO-negative and positively selected for CCR7, with terminally differentiated effector memory CD45RA+ cells excluded. The sample comprised naive CD8+ T cells sorted from blood. These receptors were taken from a man in his late teens or twenties in good health.

The rearrangement uses TRBV15 and TRBJ2-7; TRBD2 might be the D (7 bases). V shed 5 bases and J shed 1 base, with 12 bases lying between them. The germline V gene encodes CDR1 LNHNV and CDR2 YYDKDF (reference sequence). This CDR3 has 14 amino acids. The CDR3 region has the DNA TGTGCCACCAGCCTAGGGGGGGAATCCTACGAGCAGTACTTC. Its protein is CATSLGGESYEQYF.

The chain uses TRBV11-2 and TRBJ2-1; unclear D gene. In germline, CDR1 is SGHAT, CDR2 FQNNGV. The CDR3 sequence is 13 residues long. Trimming removed 0 bases from V and 5 bases from J, with 5 bases in between. The CDR3 DNA follows: TGTGCCAGCAGCTTAGAGGCCGACAATGAGCAGTTCTTC. Translated, it gives CASSLEADNEQFF.

In the case of this clone: This sample also contains other DNA sequences that code for the same CDR3. V and J are TRBV27 and TRBJ2-7; the match to TRBD1 covers 9 bases. The CDR3 extends over 14 amino acids. Germline CDR1 is MNHEY and CDR2 is SMNVEV (reference sequence). Trimming cost V 6 bases and J 4 bases; bases outside gene matches: 7. The CDR3 sequence: CASSTGTGPYEQYF. The CDR3 DNA is TGTGCCAGCAGCACCGGGACAGGGCCATACGAGCAGTACTTC.

The chain links TRBV4-3 to TRBJ2-5; D may be TRBD2 (6 bases). The CDR3 spans 16 residues. Trimming pared 1 base from V and 1 base from J, leaving 13 bases between. Germline CDR1 and CDR2: LGHNA and YSLEER. CDR3 nucleotides: TGCGCCAGCAGCCAAGTGTATTTTAGCGGCCAAGAGACCCAGTACTTC. Translating gives CASSQVYFSGQETQYF.

On this clone: Different DNA sequences within this sample yield the same CDR3. V gene TRBV7-6 combines with J gene TRBJ2-7; D unclear. Per the germline V gene, CDR1 is SGHVS and CDR2 is FNYEAQ. This CDR3 contains 13 residues. Trimming took off 0 bases at V and 2 bases at J, with 5 bases between the two ends. CDR3 nucleotide sequence: TGTGCCAGCAGCTTAGCGGGGACCTACGAGCAGTACTTC. This gives the protein CASSLAGTYEQYF.

A remark on this clone: Other DNA sequences in the sample encode the same CDR3. V gene TRBV6-6 combines with J gene TRBJ1-1; D is unresolved. V was pared by 1 base and J by 5 bases, with 5 bases between. CDR3 length: 12 residues. The germline V gene encodes CDR1 MNHNY and CDR2 SVGAGI (reference sequence). CDR3: CASSYFVTEAFF. CDR3 DNA: TGTGCCAGCAGTTACTTTGTGACTGAAGCTTTCTTT.

With respect to this clone: Distinct nucleotide sequences in the sample also encode this CDR3. The V and J genes are TRBV13 and TRBJ2-3, with D possibly being TRBD1 (6 bases). The CDR3 spans 12 residues. Germline-derived CDR1 and CDR2 are PRHDT and FYEKMQ (reference sequence). V lost 5 bases to trimming and J lost 4 bases, with 7 bases between them. The CDR3 reads CASSEGADTQYF. The DNA of the CDR3 is TGTGCCAGCAGCGAGGGGGCAGATACGCAGTATTTT.

The CDR3, as DNA: TGTGCCAGCAGCTCCCTAGCGACCCGAAATGAGCAGTTCTTC. This translates into CASSSLATRNEQFF. The chain couples TRBV13 to TRBJ2-1; the D gene is possibly TRBD2 (6 bases). The CDR3 runs to 14 residues. CDR1 is PRHDT and CDR2 is FYEKMQ in the germline V gene (reference sequence). Trimming removed 4 bases at V and 7 bases at J, with 14 bases between.

V usage is TRBV7-2 and J usage is TRBJ2-3, with 10 bases aligning to TRBD2. Germline loops: CDR1 SGHTA, CDR2 FQGNSA. This CDR3 is built from 18 residues. V shed 0 bases, J shed 0 bases, and the junction held 6 bases outside the gene matches. CDR3 amino acids: CASSLAPGLAESTDTQYF. In DNA form, the CDR3 reads TGTGCCAGCAGCTTAGCGCCCGGACTAGCGGAGAGCACAGATACGCAGTATTTT.

This clone has only one observation. This specimen includes other DNA sequences encoding the same CDR3. The gene calls are TRBV4-1 and TRBJ2-3, with 8 bases aligning to TRBD2. Trimming cost V 1 base and J 1 base; bases outside gene matches: 4. The length of the CDR3 is 16 residues. Germline CDR1 is MGHRA and CDR2 is YSYEKL. CDR3 nucleotide sequence: TGCGCCAGCAGCCAAGCCACTAGCGGTGGCACAGATACGCAGTATTTT. Translating gives CASSQATSGGTDTQYF.

The chain has TRBV5-1 and TRBJ2-7, with D perhaps TRBD1 or TRBD2 (5 bases each). Germline CDR1 reads SGHRS; CDR2 reads YFSETQ. Trimming shortened V by 1 base and J by 5 bases, and 16 bases separated the two germline ends. The length of the CDR3 is 15 residues. CDR3 sequence: CASSLSRASGDEQYF. The DNA of the CDR3 is TGCGCCAGCAGCTTGTCCAGGGCCTCCGGGGACGAGCAGTACTTC.